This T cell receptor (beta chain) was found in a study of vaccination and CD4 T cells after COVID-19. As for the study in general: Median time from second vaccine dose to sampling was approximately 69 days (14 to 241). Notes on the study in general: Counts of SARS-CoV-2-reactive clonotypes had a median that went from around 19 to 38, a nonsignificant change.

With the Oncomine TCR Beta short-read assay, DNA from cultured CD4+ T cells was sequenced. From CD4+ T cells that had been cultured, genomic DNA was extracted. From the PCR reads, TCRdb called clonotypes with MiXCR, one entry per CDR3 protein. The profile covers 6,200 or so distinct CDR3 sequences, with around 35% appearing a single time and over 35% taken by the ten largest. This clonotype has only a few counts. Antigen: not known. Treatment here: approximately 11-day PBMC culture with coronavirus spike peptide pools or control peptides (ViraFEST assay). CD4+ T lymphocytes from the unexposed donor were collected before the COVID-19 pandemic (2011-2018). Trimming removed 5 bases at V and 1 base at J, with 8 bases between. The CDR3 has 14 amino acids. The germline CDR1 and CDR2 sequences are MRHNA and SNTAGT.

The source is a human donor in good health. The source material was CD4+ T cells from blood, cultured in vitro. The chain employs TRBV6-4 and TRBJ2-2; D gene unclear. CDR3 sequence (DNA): TGTGCCAGCAGTCAGGACGGGAACACCGGGGAGCTGTTTTTT. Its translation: CASSQDGNTGELFF.